This T cell receptor (beta chain) emerged from a study of blood T cell repertoires in COVID-19. Study in general: Sites in the United States, Italy and Spain provided acute and convalescent COVID-19 samples.

Generated by immunoSEQ multiplex PCR, the TCRdb table keeps only in-frame clones and is missing some. The sample yields about 160,000 clones, over 75% seen once. Sample: peripheral blood. The receptor comes from a man between 65 and 79 years old who had recovered from COVID-19.

The CDR3 DNA follows: TGTGCCACCAGTGATCCAGGGGGGGAGACCCAGTACTTC. Translated, it gives CATSDPGGETQYF. The chain is built from TRBV24-1 and TRBJ2-5; weak D call: TRBD1 (7 bases). The CDR3 consists of 13 residues. V lost 3 bases and J lost 5, with 9 bases in between. Germline CDR1 reads KGHDR; CDR2 reads SFDVKD.